A single sample gave rise to the 30 T cell receptor beta chains below, sequenced in a study of cytomegalovirus exposure and HLA in healthy donors. Sequenced by immunoSEQ multiplex PCR; TCRdb stores in-frame clones only, minus some. The data show about 150,000 clones, 94% seen once. The specimen was PBMCs. These receptors were taken from a man between 18 and 35 years old in good health and CMV-seropositive.

V usage is TRBV6-6 and J usage is TRBJ2-5; 10 bases fit TRBD2. The CDR3 is 14 amino acids. J was trimmed by 1 base and V by 10 bases; bases with no gene match: 6. Germline V gene lookup returns CDR1 MNHNY and CDR2 SVGAGI (reference sequence). The CDR3 loop reads CATRTSGLQETQYF. CDR3 in DNA: TGTGCCACCCGGACTAGCGGCCTCCAAGAGACCCAGTACTTC.

The chain links TRBV5-4 to TRBJ2-7; D possibly corresponds to TRBD1 (6 bases). Germline CDR1 SGHNT, CDR2 YYREEE (reference sequence). Trimming removed 1 base from V and 1 base from J, with 9 bases in between. The CDR3 is 14 residues long. Written as DNA, the CDR3 is TGTGCCAGCAGCTTGAGGGACAAGTCCTACGAGCAGTACTTC. This gives the protein CASSLRDKSYEQYF.

This rearrangement joins TRBV30 to TRBJ1-5; TRBD1 is a possible D gene (6 bases). Trimming stripped 1 base from V and 4 bases from J, with 8 bases between. Germline CDR1 reads GTSNPN; CDR2 reads SVGIG (reference sequence). CDR3 length: 13 amino acids. CDR3 residues: CAWSDRANQPQHF. The CDR3, as DNA: TGTGCCTGGAGTGACAGGGCGAATCAGCCCCAGCATTTT.

The chain carries TRBV19 and TRBJ1-4; D is perhaps TRBD1 (6 bases). The CDR3 contains 15 residues. Looked up from germline, CDR1 is LNHDA and CDR2 is SQIVND (reference sequence). With 8 bases removed from V and 4 bases from J, the gap between germline ends came to 17 bases. CDR3 amino acids: CASQRTDSLNEKLFF. CDR3 sequence (DNA): TGTGCCAGTCAGAGAACGGACAGTCTTAATGAAAAACTGTTTTTT.

The chain is built from TRBV5-1 and TRBJ2-3, with 14 bases aligning to TRBD2. The CDR3 is 18 amino acids. Germline assignment: CDR1 SGHRS and CDR2 YFSETQ. With 3 bases clipped from V and 1 base from J, the junction kept 7 bases outside the gene matches. CDR3 nucleotides: TGCGCCAGCAGCTGGGGACTAGCGGGAGCGGCGGGCACAGATACGCAGTATTTT. It is translated as CASSWGLAGAAGTDTQYF.

V and J are TRBV7-9 and TRBJ2-7; 10 bases are a match to TRBD2. J lost 2 bases, V lost 4 bases, and 2 bases had no gene match. There are 14 residues in the CDR3. Germline CDR1 is SEHNR and CDR2 is FQNEAQ (reference sequence). Here the CDR3 reads CASSWTSGPYEQYF. For the CDR3, the DNA is TGTGCCAGCAGCTGGACTAGCGGCCCCTACGAGCAGTACTTC. Based on the CDR3 plus reference TRBV7-9 and TRBJ2-7, the full variable domain is DTGVSQNPRHKITKRGQNVTFRCDPISEHNRLYWYRQTLGQGPEFLTYFQNEAQLEKSRLLSDRFSAERPKGSFSTLEIQRTEQGDSAMYLCASSWTSGPYEQYFGPGTRLTVT.

The chain joins TRBV7-9 to TRBJ1-6; TRBD1 agrees at 7 bases. Germline trimming cut 5 bases from V and 6 bases from J; bases unmatched to any gene: 4. There are 14 residues in the CDR3. The germline CDR1 and CDR2 sequences are SEHNR and FQNEAQ (reference sequence). The CDR3, as DNA: TGTGCCAGCAGCCCCGACAGGGCTAATTCACCCCTCCACTTT. It translates to CASSPDRANSPLHF.

This sequence joins TRBV5-1 and TRBJ2-7; 10 nucleotides line up with TRBD1. Germline values: CDR1 SGHRS, CDR2 YFSETQ. The junction had 6 bases not matched to a gene; V was cut back by 4 bases and J by 5 bases. There are 14 residues in the CDR3. Written as DNA, the CDR3 is TGCGCCAGCAGCCTTTCCGGGACAGGGGACGAGCAGTACTTC. Residues: CASSLSGTGDEQYF.

The count of this clone is one. The V call is TRBV18, the J call TRBJ2-7; 10 bases line up with TRBD2. This CDR3 has 14 residues. V lost 6 bases to trimming and J lost 0 bases; unmatched junction nucleotides: 2. The germline V gene has CDR1 KGHSH and CDR2 LQKENI. The CDR3 sequence: CASSPSGSSYEQYF. Here the CDR3 DNA reads TGTGCCAGCTCGCCTAGCGGGAGCTCCTACGAGCAGTACTTC.

V gene TRBV19 combines with J gene TRBJ1-5, with TRBD1 matching 9 bases. From germline, CDR1 is LNHDA and CDR2 SQIVND (reference sequence). The CDR3 contains 17 residues. V dropped 3 bases and J dropped 6; count of bases not matched to a gene: 12. The chain's CDR3 is CASSIGTGRYGSQPQHF. CDR3 in DNA: TGTGCCAGTAGTATTGGGACAGGGAGATATGGGAGTCAGCCCCAGCATTTT.

The gene calls are TRBV4-2 and TRBJ2-7; 7 nucleotides match TRBD1. The length of the CDR3 is 15 residues. J gave up 2 bases and V 2 bases, and 6 bases lay outside the gene matches. Germline V gene lookup returns CDR1 LGHNA and CDR2 YNFKEQ. Here the CDR3 reads CASSQYRDSTYEQYF. As DNA, the CDR3 is TGTGCCAGCAGCCAATATCGGGACAGCACCTACGAGCAGTACTTC.

The genes are TRBV12-5 and TRBJ2-2; no clear D gene. The CDR3 totals 13 residues. Germline CDR1 LGHNT, CDR2 FRNRAP. V was clipped by 5 bases and J by 6 bases, with 10 bases between them. CDR3 amino acids: CASGAEIAGELFF. In DNA form, the CDR3 reads TGTGCTAGTGGTGCCGAGATTGCCGGGGAGCTGTTTTTT. Based on the CDR3 plus reference TRBV12-5 and TRBJ2-2, the full variable domain is DARVTQTPRHKVTEMGQEVTMRCQPILGHNTVFWYRQTMMQGLELLAYFRNRAPLDDSGMPKDRFSAEMPDATLATLKIQPSEPRDSAVYFCASGAEIAGELFFGEGSRLTVL.

The chain joins TRBV5-1 to TRBJ1-4, with 9 bases that match TRBD1. Germline V gene data show CDR1 as SGHRS and CDR2 as YFSETQ. J gave up 7 bases and V 4 bases, and 5 bases lay outside the gene matches. CDR3 length: 14 amino acids. Written as DNA, the CDR3 is TGCGCCAGCAGCCGTGGACAGGGGAGTGAAAAACTGTTTTTT. Its protein product is CASSRGQGSEKLFF. Using reference TRBV5-1 and TRBJ1-4 for the parts outside the CDR3, the full variable domain is KAGVTQTPRYLIKTRGQQVTLSCSPISGHRSVSWYQQTPGQGLQFLFEYFSETQRNKGNFPGRFSGRQFSNSRSEMNVSTLELGDSALYLCASSRGQGSEKLFFGSGTQLSVL.

This chain links TRBV5-1 with TRBJ2-7; 7 bases match TRBD1. CDR3 size: 14 residues. V was pared by 6 bases and J by 6 bases, with 12 bases of the junction left unmatched. Per germline, CDR1 SGHRS and CDR2 YFSETQ. CDR3 residues: CASTNNRDRGEQYF. CDR3 bases: TGCGCCAGCACCAATAACCGGGACAGAGGCGAGCAGTACTTC.

J is TRBJ1-4 and V is TRBV18, with D possibly matching TRBD1 (5 bases). Germline CDR1 reads KGHSH; CDR2 reads LQKENI. With 6 bases removed from V and 8 bases from J, the gap between germline ends came to 16 bases. The CDR3 is made up of 14 amino acids. DNA of the CDR3: TGTGCCAGCTCCCGGGCAGGGTCAGGAGAAAAACTGTTTTTT. It yields the protein CASSRAGSGEKLFF.

The chain links TRBV28 to TRBJ2-1, with 7 bases fitting TRBD2. Trimming cost V 6 bases and J 9 bases; bases outside gene matches: 8. Germline CDR1 and CDR2: MDHEN and SYDVKM. This CDR3 is 13 amino acids long. The CDR3: CASSSGLVAEQFF. DNA of the CDR3: TGTGCCAGCAGCTCCGGACTAGTAGCTGAGCAGTTCTTC. Looking up the rest from reference TRBV28 and TRBJ2-1 gives the full variable domain: DVKVTQSSRYLVKRTGEKVFLECVQDMDHENMFWYRQDPGLGLRLIYFSYDVKMKEKGDIPEGYSVSREKKERFSLILESASTNQTSMYLCASSSGLVAEQFFGPGTRLTVL.

V usage is TRBV27 and J usage is TRBJ2-1, with 10 bases lining up with TRBD1. The germline V gene encodes CDR1 MNHEY and CDR2 SMNVEV (reference sequence). V lost 6 bases, J lost 5 bases, and 4 bases stayed unmatched. The CDR3 contains 14 residues. CDR3 sequence: CASSWTGGNNEQFF. The CDR3 DNA reads TGTGCCAGCAGCTGGACAGGGGGAAACAATGAGCAGTTCTTC.

The chain couples TRBV6-5 to TRBJ2-7, with D tentatively TRBD2 (5 bases). There are 11 residues in the CDR3. Germline-derived CDR1 and CDR2 are MNHEY and SVGAGI. The ends were cut back, 7 bases at V and 6 bases at J, with 10 bases in the middle. CDR3 sequence: CASTRGGEQYF. CDR3 sequence (DNA): TGTGCCAGCACCCGCGGAGGCGAGCAGTACTTC.

The J gene is TRBJ1-1, the V gene TRBV28; 8 bases agree with TRBD1. This CDR3 region has 15 residues. The germline V gene has CDR1 MDHEN and CDR2 SYDVKM. J was trimmed by 1 base and V by 4 bases; bases with no gene match: 5. CDR3 nucleotide sequence: TGTGCCAGCAGTTCGGACAGGGAATGGAACACTGAAGCTTTCTTT. Protein: CASSSDREWNTEAFF. The full variable domain, completed using reference TRBV28 and TRBJ1-1, is DVKVTQSSRYLVKRTGEKVFLECVQDMDHENMFWYRQDPGLGLRLIYFSYDVKMKEKGDIPEGYSVSREKKERFSLILESASTNQTSMYLCASSSDREWNTEAFFGQGTRLTVV.

J is TRBJ2-3 and V is TRBV23-1; 7 bases map to TRBD2. TRBV23-1 has ORF status, its function being uncertain. Trimming cost V 0 bases and J 3 bases; bases outside gene matches: 9. The CDR3 is 17 residues long. Here the CDR3 reads CASSQSPLGGRTDTQYF. DNA for the CDR3: TGCGCCAGCAGTCAATCCCCCTTGGGGGGGAGGACAGATACGCAGTATTTT.

CDR3 coding DNA: TGTGCCAGCTGGGACAGGGTGAATGAGCAGTTCTTC. Its translation: CASWDRVNEQFF. The chain has TRBV6-5 and TRBJ2-1; 9 bases align to TRBD1. The CDR3 is made up of 12 amino acids. From germline, CDR1 is MNHEY and CDR2 SVGAGI. After removal of 8 bases from V and 7 bases from J, the junction contained 3 bases not matched to a gene.

The V gene is TRBV28, the J gene TRBJ2-5, with 13 bases aligning to TRBD2. Looked up from germline, CDR1 is MDHEN and CDR2 is SYDVKM. The CDR3 has 15 amino acids. Losses at the gene ends were 5 bases for V and 3 bases for J; bases not matched to a gene: 3. The DNA for the CDR3 is TGTGCCAGCAGTCCCGGACTAGCGGGAGAAGAGACCCAGTACTTC. Translated: CASSPGLAGEETQYF.

The count of this clone is one. The J gene is TRBJ2-7, the V gene TRBV6-7, with 8 bases identical to TRBD2. TRBV6-7 is annotated as an ORF whose role is uncertain. Germline trimming cut 4 bases from V and 1 base from J; bases unmatched to any gene: 21. The CDR3 totals 20 residues. The CDR3 spells CASSFLPGTRREAGSYEQYF. The DNA for the CDR3 is TGTGCCAGCAGTTTCCTCCCTGGGACTAGGCGGGAGGCTGGGTCCTACGAGCAGTACTTC.

This clone was detected only once. This chain uses TRBV25-1 with TRBJ2-5; a weak D match, TRBD2 (6 bases). The V gene lost 6 bases and the J gene lost 4 bases, with 12 bases spanning the gap. Germline lookup yields CDR1 MGHDK and CDR2 SYGVNS. This CDR3 contains 13 residues. CDR3 in DNA: TGTGCCAGCAGCGTGGGGGGACGAGAGACCCAGTACTTC. Amino acids: CASSVGGRETQYF.

The gene calls are TRBV6-1 and TRBJ2-7; the D gene is possibly TRBD2 (5 bases). The CDR3 consists of 15 residues. From germline, CDR1 is MNHNS and CDR2 SASEGT. V was pared by 1 base and J by 0 bases, with 10 bases between. This CDR3 is CASSEGRAGSYEQYF. CDR3 sequence (DNA): TGTGCCAGCAGTGAAGGTAGGGCGGGCTCCTACGAGCAGTACTTC.

V gene TRBV5-1 combines with J gene TRBJ2-7; no firm D call. CDR3 length: 11 amino acids. Germline loops: CDR1 SGHRS, CDR2 YFSETQ. Trimming took off 8 bases at V and 2 bases at J, with 8 bases between the two ends. The CDR3 protein is CASASTYEQYF. The CDR3 nucleotides are TGCGCCAGTGCAAGCACCTACGAGCAGTACTTC.

The chain carries TRBV27 and TRBJ2-5; TRBD1 matches 11 bases. There are 17 residues in the CDR3. Germline V gene lookup returns CDR1 MNHEY and CDR2 SMNVEV (reference sequence). The trim removed 6 bases at V and 5 bases at J, leaving 14 bases unmatched. CDR3 bases: TGTGCCAGCAGCATTCATAGGACAGGGGGCGCCCAGGAGACCCAGTACTTC. It encodes CASSIHRTGGAQETQYF.

This chain uses TRBV21-1 with TRBJ2-1; the table names TRBD1, a call not compared with the DNA. TRBV21-1 is given as a pseudogene. CDR3 length: 15 amino acids. CDR3 nucleotides: TGTGCCAGCAGCAAACACCCAGTCTCCTACAATGAGCAGTTCTTC. Translation: CASSKHPVSYNEQFF.

This chain links TRBV6-5 with TRBJ1-1, with D unresolved. The CDR3 has 13 amino acids. The germline V and J ends were trimmed by 2 bases and 5 bases, with 9 bases remaining between them. From germline, CDR1 is MNHEY and CDR2 SVGAGI. The CDR3 loop reads CASSYGEDTEAFF. The CDR3 region has the DNA TGTGCCAGCAGTTACGGTGAGGATACTGAAGCTTTCTTT.

The rearrangement joins TRBV19 to TRBJ2-7; 10 nucleotides agree with TRBD2. V dropped 5 bases and J dropped 6; count of bases not matched to a gene: 10. Germline lookup yields CDR1 LNHDA and CDR2 SQIVND (reference sequence). This CDR3 region has 15 residues. The CDR3 nucleotides read TGTGCCAGTAGTTTCAGTAGCGGGAGGCCGGGCGAGCAGTACTTC. Translation: CASSFSSGRPGEQYF.